These T cell receptor beta chains were read from a single sample in a study of blood T cell repertoires in COVID-19. Method: immunoSEQ multiplex PCR; TCRdb's copy keeps in-frame clones and lacks some. The data show roughly 460,000 clones, around 90% seen once. Sequenced: peripheral blood. The origin of the receptors is a man aged 18 to 30 with COVID-19, enrolled during active disease. The CDR3 runs from the conserved cysteine through the conserved F or W. A D gene is named only where the DNA matches it firmly. Only some rows state a clone size, as once, few, many or a class for expanded clones.

TRBD2,NA,TRBJ2-5,TRBV3-1/TRBV3-2,CACGTRIVETQYF,TGTGCCTGTGGGACTAGAATTGTGGAGACCCAGTACTTC
NA,NA,TRBJ1-2,TRBV7-2,CASSYRQDYGYTF,TGTGCCAGCAGCTACAGACAGGACTATGGCTACACCTTC
NA,NA,TRBJ1-1,TRBV3-1/TRBV3-2,CASSPLRDNPEAFF,TGTGCCAGCAGCCCCCTCCGGGACAATCCTGAAGCTTTCTTT
NA,NA,TRBJ1-4,TRBV14,CASSQWGSGLGEKLFF,TGTGCCAGCAGCCAATGGGGGAGCGGGCTTGGTGAAAAACTGTTTTTT
TRBD1,NA,TRBJ1-1,TRBV2,CASSTDRATEAFF,TGTGCCAGCAGTACGGACAGGGCCACTGAAGCTTTCTTT
TRBD1,once,TRBJ2-2,TRBV15,CATSRTGQGHTGELFF,TGTGCCACCAGCAGAACGGGACAGGGGCACACCGGGGAGCTGTTTTTT
TRBD1,NA,TRBJ2-1,TRBV18,CASSLSARTGGNEQFF,TGTGCCAGCTCTCTCAGCGCCCGGACAGGAGGCAATGAGCAGTTCTTC
NA,once,TRBJ2-2,TRBV6-4,CASSEIEFGELFF,TGTGCCAGCAGTGAAATCGAGTTCGGGGAGCTGTTTTTT
NA,NA,TRBJ1-6,TRBV2,CASSDPGTFGWSLHF,TGTGCCAGCAGTGACCCCGGGACATTTGGGTGGTCCCTCCACTTT
TRBD1,few,TRBJ1-1,TRBV19,CASRGRVTEAFF,TGTGCCAGCAGGGGGCGCGTTACTGAAGCTTTCTTT
NA,NA,TRBJ2-7,TRBV5-8,CASSFSSYEQYF,TGTGCCAGCAGCTTCAGCTCCTACGAGCAGTACTTC
NA,NA,TRBJ2-3,TRBV27,CASSPWGEGTDTQYF,TGTGCCAGCAGCCCATGGGGAGAAGGCACAGATACGCAGTATTTT
NA,NA,TRBJ1-5,TRBV7-9,CASSPGVGPQHF,TGTGCCAGCAGCCCGGGAGTGGGGCCCCAGCATTTT
NA,NA,TRBJ2-7,TRBV18,CASSPPSGNYEQYF,TGTGCCAGCTCACCACCTTCTGGCAACTACGAGCAGTACTTC
NA,NA,TRBJ2-5,TRBV11-2,CASSFGTVSQETQYF,TGTGCCAGCAGCTTTGGCACAGTGTCTCAAGAGACCCAGTACTTC
TRBD2,NA,TRBJ2-2,TRBV14,CASSQEGGRSPGELFF,TGTGCCAGCAGCCAAGAGGGCGGGAGGAGCCCCGGGGAGCTGTTTTTT
NA,once,TRBJ1-2,TRBV5-6,CASSLRGSNYGYTF,TGTGCCAGCAGCTTACGGGGGTCCAACTATGGCTACACCTTC
NA,NA,TRBJ1-6,TRBV10-2,CASSRDYYNSPLHF,TGCGCCAGCAGTCGGGACTATTATAATTCACCCCTCCACTTT
TRBD1,NA,TRBJ2-7,TRBV23-1,CASSLTGRDRDTYEQYF,TGCGCCAGCAGTCTCACAGGTCGGGACAGGGATACCTACGAGCAGTACTTC
NA,NA,TRBJ2-6,TRBV13,CASSPMSSGANVLTF,TGTGCCAGCAGCCCTATGAGCTCTGGGGCCAACGTCCTGACTTTC
NA,NA,TRBJ1-1,TRBV6-5,CASSSQGRFGAFF,TGTGCCAGCAGCTCACAGGGTAGGTTTGGAGCTTTCTTT
NA,once,TRBJ2-3,TRBV12-1,CASSFSPLLGGSGTDTQYF,TGTGCCAGCAGCTTTTCCCCTCTCCTTGGCGGGAGTGGCACAGATACGCAGTATTTT
TRBD1,NA,TRBJ1-2,TRBV24-1,CATSDQGGDGYTF,TGTGCCACCAGTGATCAAGGGGGCGATGGCTACACCTTC
NA,NA,TRBJ1-2,TRBV10-3,CAISDTGSYGYTF,TGTGCCATCAGCGATACAGGGTCCTATGGCTACACCTTC
NA,few,TRBJ2-7,TRBV7-2,CASSLVAGKHEQYF,TGTGCCAGCAGCTTAGTGGCAGGGAAGCACGAGCAGTACTTC